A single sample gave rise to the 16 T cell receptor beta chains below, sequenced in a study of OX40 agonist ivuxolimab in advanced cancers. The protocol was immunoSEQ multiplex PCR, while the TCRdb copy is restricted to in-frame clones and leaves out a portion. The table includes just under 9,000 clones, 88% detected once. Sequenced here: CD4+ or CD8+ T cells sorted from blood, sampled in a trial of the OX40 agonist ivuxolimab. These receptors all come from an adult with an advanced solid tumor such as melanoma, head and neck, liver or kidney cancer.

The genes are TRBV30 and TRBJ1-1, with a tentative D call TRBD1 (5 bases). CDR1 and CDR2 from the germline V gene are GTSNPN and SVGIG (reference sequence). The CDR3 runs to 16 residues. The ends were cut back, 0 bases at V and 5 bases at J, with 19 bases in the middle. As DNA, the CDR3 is TGTGCCTGGAGTGTACGGGGCATGAGGCAGGGTACTGAAGCTTTCTTT. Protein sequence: CAWSVRGMRQGTEAFF.

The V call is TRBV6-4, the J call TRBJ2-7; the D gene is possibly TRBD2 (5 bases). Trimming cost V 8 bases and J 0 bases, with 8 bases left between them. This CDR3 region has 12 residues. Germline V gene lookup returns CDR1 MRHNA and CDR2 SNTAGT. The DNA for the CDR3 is TGTGCCAGCGGAGGACCCTCCTACGAGCAGTACTTC. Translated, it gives CASGGPSYEQYF.

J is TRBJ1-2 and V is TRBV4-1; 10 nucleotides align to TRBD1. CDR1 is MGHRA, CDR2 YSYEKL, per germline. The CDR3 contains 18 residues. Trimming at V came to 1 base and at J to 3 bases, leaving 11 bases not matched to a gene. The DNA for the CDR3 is TGCGCCAGCAGCCAAGGAGGGACAGGGGTAGTTATAGACTATGGCTACACCTTC. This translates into CASSQGGTGVVIDYGYTF.

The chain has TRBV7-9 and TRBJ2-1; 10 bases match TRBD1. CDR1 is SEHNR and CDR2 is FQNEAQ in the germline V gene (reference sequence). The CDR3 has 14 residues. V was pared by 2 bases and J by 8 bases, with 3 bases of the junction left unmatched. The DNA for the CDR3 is TGTGCCAGCAGCTTACGACAGGGGGCCCATGAGCAGTTCTTC. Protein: CASSLRQGAHEQFF.

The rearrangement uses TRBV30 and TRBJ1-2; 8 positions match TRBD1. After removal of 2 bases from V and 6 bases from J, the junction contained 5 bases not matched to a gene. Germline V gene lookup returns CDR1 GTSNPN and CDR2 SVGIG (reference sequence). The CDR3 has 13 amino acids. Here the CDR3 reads CAWSRQGRDGYTF. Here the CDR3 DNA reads TGTGCCTGGAGTCGACAGGGGAGGGATGGCTACACCTTC. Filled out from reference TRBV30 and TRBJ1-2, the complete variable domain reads SQTIHQWPATLVQPVGSPLSLECTVEGTSNPNLYWYRQAAGRGLQLLFYSVGIGQISSEVPQNLSASRPQDRQFILSSKKLLLSDSGFYLCAWSRQGRDGYTFGSGTRLTVV.

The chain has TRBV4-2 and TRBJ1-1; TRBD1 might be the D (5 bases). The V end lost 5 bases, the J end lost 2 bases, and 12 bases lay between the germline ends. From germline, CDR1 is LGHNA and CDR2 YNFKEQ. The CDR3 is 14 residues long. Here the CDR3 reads CASSLDGTNTEAFF. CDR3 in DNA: TGTGCCAGCAGCTTGGATGGGACCAACACTGAAGCTTTCTTT.

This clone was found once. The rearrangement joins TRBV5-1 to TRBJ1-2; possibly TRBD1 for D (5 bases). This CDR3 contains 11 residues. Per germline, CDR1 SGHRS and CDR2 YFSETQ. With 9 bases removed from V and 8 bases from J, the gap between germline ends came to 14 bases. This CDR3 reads CATRVLGGYTF. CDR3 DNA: TGCGCCACCAGGGTTTTAGGCGGCTACACCTTC. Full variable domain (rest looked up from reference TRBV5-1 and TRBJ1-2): KAGVTQTPRYLIKTRGQQVTLSCSPISGHRSVSWYQQTPGQGLQFLFEYFSETQRNKGNFPGRFSGRQFSNSRSEMNVSTLELGDSALYLCATRVLGGYTFGSGTRLTVV.

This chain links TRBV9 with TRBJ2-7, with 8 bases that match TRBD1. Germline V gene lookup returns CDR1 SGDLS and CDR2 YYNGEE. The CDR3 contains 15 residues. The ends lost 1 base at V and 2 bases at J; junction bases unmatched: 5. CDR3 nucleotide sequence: TGTGCCAGCAGCGTATTCACAGGGGGTCCCTACGAGCAGTACTTC. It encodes CASSVFTGGPYEQYF.

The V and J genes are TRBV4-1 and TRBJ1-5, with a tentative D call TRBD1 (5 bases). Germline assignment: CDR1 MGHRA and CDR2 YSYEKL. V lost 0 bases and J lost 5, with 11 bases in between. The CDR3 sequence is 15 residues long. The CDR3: CASSQDAQGHQPQHF. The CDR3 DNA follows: TGCGCCAGCAGCCAAGACGCCCAGGGCCATCAGCCCCAGCATTTT.

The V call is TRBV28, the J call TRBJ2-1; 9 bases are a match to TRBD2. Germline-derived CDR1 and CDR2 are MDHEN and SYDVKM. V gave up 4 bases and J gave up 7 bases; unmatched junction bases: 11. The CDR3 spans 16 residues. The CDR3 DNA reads TGTGCCAGCAGTTACCCCCGGGCGGGAGGGCCGAATGAGCAGTTCTTC. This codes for CASSYPRAGGPNEQFF.

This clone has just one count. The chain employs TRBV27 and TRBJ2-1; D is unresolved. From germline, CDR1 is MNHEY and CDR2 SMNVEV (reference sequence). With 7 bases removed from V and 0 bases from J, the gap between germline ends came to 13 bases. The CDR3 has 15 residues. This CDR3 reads CASTHARSSYNEQFF. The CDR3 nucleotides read TGTGCCAGCACCCACGCTAGAAGCTCCTACAATGAGCAGTTCTTC.

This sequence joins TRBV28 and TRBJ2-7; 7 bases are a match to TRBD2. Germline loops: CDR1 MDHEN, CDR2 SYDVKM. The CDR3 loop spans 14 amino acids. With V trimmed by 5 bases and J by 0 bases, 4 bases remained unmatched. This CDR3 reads CASSQAGPSYEQYF. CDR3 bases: TGTGCCAGCAGTCAAGCGGGGCCCTCCTACGAGCAGTACTTC.

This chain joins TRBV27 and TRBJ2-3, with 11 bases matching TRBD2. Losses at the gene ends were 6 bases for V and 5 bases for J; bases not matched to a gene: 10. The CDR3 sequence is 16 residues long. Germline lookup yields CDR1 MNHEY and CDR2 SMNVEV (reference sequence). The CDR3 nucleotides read TGTGCCAGCAGCCCTCTAGCGGGAGGCTTGGGAGATACGCAGTATTTT. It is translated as CASSPLAGGLGDTQYF.

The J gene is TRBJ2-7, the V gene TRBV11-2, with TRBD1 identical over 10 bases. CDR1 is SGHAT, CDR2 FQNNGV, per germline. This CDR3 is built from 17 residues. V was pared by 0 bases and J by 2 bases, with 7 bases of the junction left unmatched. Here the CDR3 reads CASSLEGTGVSPYEQYF. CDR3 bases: TGTGCCAGCAGCTTAGAAGGGACAGGGGTGAGCCCCTACGAGCAGTACTTC. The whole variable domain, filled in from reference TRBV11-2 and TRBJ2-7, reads EAGVAQSPRYKIIEKRQSVAFWCNPISGHATLYWYQQILGQGPKLLIQFQNNGVVDDSQLPKDRFSAERLKGVDSTLKIQPAKLEDSAVYLCASSLEGTGVSPYEQYFGPGTRLTVT.

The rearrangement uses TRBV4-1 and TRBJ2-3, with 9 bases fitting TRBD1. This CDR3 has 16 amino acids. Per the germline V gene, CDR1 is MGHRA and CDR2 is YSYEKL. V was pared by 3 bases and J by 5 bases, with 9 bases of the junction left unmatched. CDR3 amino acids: CASSHAPGQGLDTQYF. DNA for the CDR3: TGCGCCAGCAGCCACGCCCCGGGACAGGGCTTAGATACGCAGTATTTT.

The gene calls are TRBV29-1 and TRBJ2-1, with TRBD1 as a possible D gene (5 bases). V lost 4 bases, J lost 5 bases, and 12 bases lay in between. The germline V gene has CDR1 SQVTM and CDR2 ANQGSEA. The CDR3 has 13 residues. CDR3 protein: CSVVRAYDNEQFF. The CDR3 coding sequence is TGCAGCGTTGTCAGGGCCTATGACAATGAGCAGTTCTTC.